Following are 14 T cell receptor beta chains from one sample sequenced in a study of T-cell reconstitution after alpha-beta-depleted transplantation in children. Preparation of the TCRbeta library involved a method that used unique molecular identifiers. TCRdb re-called the PCR reads through MiXCR, storing one row per CDR3 protein. The sample comprises hundreds of thousands of distinct CDR3 sequences, about a sixth of which are singletons, and 3.3% rests with the top ten. The sequenced sample was PBMCs from the stem cell graft donor, obtained from the stem cell graft. The receptor source for this set is a human donor who donated a stem cell graft to a child with acute lymphoblastic leukemia.

This clonotype was picked up a small number of times. The chain uses TRBV7-9 and TRBJ1-1, with D uncertain. This CDR3 comprises 12 residues. The V end was cut by 1 base, the J end by 6 bases, with 6 bases between. CDR1 and CDR2 (germline): SEHNR, FQNEAQ (reference sequence). CDR3 DNA sequence: TGTGCCAGCAGCTTAGACCGACCTGAAGCTTTCTTT. This gives the protein CASSLDRPEAFF.

The V gene is TRBV3-1, the J gene TRBJ2-7, with 7 bases that match TRBD1. This CDR3 spans 14 amino acids. The V and J ends lost 6 bases and 6 bases, in that order; junction bases with no gene match: 11. Looked up from germline, CDR1 is LGHDT and CDR2 is YNNKEL (reference sequence). Here the CDR3 reads CASRPVGTVGEQYF. The CDR3 coding sequence is TGTGCCAGCAGACCAGTTGGGACAGTTGGCGAGCAGTACTTC.

This clonotype was seen a few times. CDR3 nucleotide sequence: TGCAGTGCTGCGACTAGCGGGAAAAACATTCAGTACTTC. This sequence encodes CSAATSGKNIQYF. V is TRBV20-1 and J is TRBJ2-4; 10 nucleotides agree with TRBD2. The length of the CDR3 is 13 residues. Trimming cost V 5 bases and J 4 bases; bases outside gene matches: 2. Germline V gene data show CDR1 as DFQATT and CDR2 as SNEGSKA (reference sequence).

The sample holds a few counts of this clonotype. The chain recombines TRBV11-2 with TRBJ1-1; weak D call: TRBD1 (5 bases). This CDR3 spans 15 amino acids. The V end lost 1 base, the J end lost 4 bases, and 13 bases lay between the germline ends. Germline assignment: CDR1 SGHAT and CDR2 FQNNGV. The CDR3 region has the DNA TGTGCCAGCAGCTTAGCGCAGGGAAGAGGCACTGAAGCTTTCTTT. Encoded protein: CASSLAQGRGTEAFF.

The rearrangement links TRBV7-9 to TRBJ2-3; 8 positions agree with TRBD2. V lost 5 bases, J lost 1 base, and 5 bases stayed unmatched. CDR1 and CDR2 from the germline V gene are SEHNR and FQNEAQ (reference sequence). CDR3 length: 15 residues. The CDR3 is CASSERAGGTDTQYF. The CDR3 bases are TGTGCCAGCAGCGAGAGAGCGGGGGGCACAGATACGCAGTATTTT. Based on the CDR3 plus reference TRBV7-9 and TRBJ2-3, the full variable domain is DTGVSQNPRHKITKRGQNVTFRCDPISEHNRLYWYRQTLGQGPEFLTYFQNEAQLEKSRLLSDRFSAERPKGSFSTLEIQRTEQGDSAMYLCASSERAGGTDTQYFGPGTRLTVL.

Note on this clonotype: The junction does not match germline at one end; this may be a read error. The J gene is TRBJ1-1, the V gene TRBV13; 10 nucleotides line up with TRBD1. This CDR3 spans 16 amino acids. CDR1 is PRHDT, CDR2 FYEKMQ, per germline (reference sequence). CDR3: CASSWWGQGLKTEAFF. The CDR3 nucleotides read TGTGCCAGCAGCTGGTGGGGACAGGGGTTGAAAACTGAAGCTTTCTTT.

V usage is TRBV5-1 and J usage is TRBJ2-7; TRBD1 agrees at 7 bases. The CDR3 covers 16 residues. V shed 0 bases and J 0 bases; nucleotides not matched to a gene: 6. Germline values: CDR1 SGHRS, CDR2 YFSETQ. The CDR3 sequence is CASSLVPGQFSYEQYF. DNA for the CDR3: TGCGCCAGCAGCTTGGTGCCGGGACAGTTCTCCTACGAGCAGTACTTC.

Only a few counts were recorded for this clonotype. The rearrangement joins TRBV5-1 to TRBJ1-2, with D perhaps matching TRBD1 (5 bases). The CDR3 spans 16 residues. V dropped 0 bases and J dropped 1 base, with 13 bases sitting between them. Germline CDR1 reads SGHRS; CDR2 reads YFSETQ. In nucleotides, the CDR3 is TGCGCCAGCAGCTTGGATGCGGGGACCTTTAACTATGGCTACACCTTC. It yields the protein CASSLDAGTFNYGYTF.

This clonotype was seen many times. The V call is TRBV4-1, the J call TRBJ2-5, with 7 bases that match TRBD2. The CDR3 spans 15 residues. Germline trimming cut 1 base from V and 2 bases from J; bases unmatched to any gene: 4. In germline, CDR1 is MGHRA, CDR2 YSYEKL. The CDR3 spells CASSQVPSGQETQYF. The CDR3 region has the DNA TGCGCCAGCAGCCAAGTACCTAGCGGACAAGAGACCCAGTACTTC.

This clonotype has at least ten counts. This rearrangement joins TRBV5-5 to TRBJ1-5, with D hard to call. V lost 1 base and J 0 bases, leaving 2 bases between the germline ends. Germline CDR1 SGHKS, CDR2 YYEKEE (reference sequence). The CDR3 is 13 residues long. CDR3 residues: CASSLISNQPQHF. CDR3 in DNA: TGTGCCAGCAGCTTGATTAGCAATCAGCCCCAGCATTTT.

This clonotype turned up a few times. This chain links TRBV20-1 with TRBJ2-7, with D possibly being TRBD2 (5 bases). The CDR3 runs to 13 residues. Trimming shortened V by 6 bases and J by 2 bases, and 14 bases separated the two germline ends. CDR1 and CDR2 from the germline V gene are DFQATT and SNEGSKA (reference sequence). CDR3 residues: CSAQPWGAYEQYF. For the CDR3, the DNA is TGCAGTGCCCAACCGTGGGGAGCCTACGAGCAGTACTTC.

This clonotype was counted a few times. The CDR3 bases are TGTGCCAGCAGTCCGGACAGGGTTAATGAAAAACTGTTTTTT. The encoded protein is CASSPDRVNEKLFF. The chain employs TRBV12-3 or TRBV12-4 and TRBJ1-4; 8 nucleotides line up with TRBD1. The CDR3 totals 14 residues. V shed 5 bases, J shed 4 bases, and the junction held 3 bases outside the gene matches.

V is TRBV15 and J is TRBJ2-7; maybe TRBD1 (6 bases). Germline loops: CDR1 LNHNV, CDR2 YYDKDF (reference sequence). This CDR3 contains 16 residues. V lost 1 base and J lost 0, with 13 bases in between. This chain's CDR3 is CATSRGRGTVSYEQYF. CDR3 nucleotides: TGTGCCACCAGCAGAGGAAGGGGGACGGTCTCCTACGAGCAGTACTTC.

This clonotype was counted only a few times. The chain recombines TRBV12-3 or TRBV12-4 with TRBJ2-3; 9 nucleotides align to TRBD2. This CDR3 has 15 residues. The J segment lost 1 base and the V segment lost 7 bases, leaving 6 bases of the junction unmatched. CDR3 protein: CASNPVAGGTDTQYF. CDR3 DNA: TGTGCCAGCAACCCCGTAGCGGGAGGCACAGATACGCAGTATTTT.